This T cell receptor (beta chain) was obtained from a study of cytomegalovirus exposure and HLA in healthy donors. Study-level findings and limits: In vitro work confirmed that three CMV-associated chains recognize CMV antigens. Among TCR beta chains, those listed as cytomegalovirus-associated numbered approximately 150.

Concerning this clone: Its cognate antigen is unknown.

The table came from immunoSEQ multiplex PCR; TCRdb's copy has only in-frame clones and leaves some out. The repertoire includes about 78,000 clones, less than 96% of them detected once, and over 1.5% sits in the top ten. V was pared by 5 bases and J by 3 bases, with 9 bases of the junction left unmatched. Germline CDR1 and CDR2: LNHDA and SQIVND (reference sequence). CDR3 length: 15 residues. The V gene is TRBV19, the J gene TRBJ2-7; TRBD2 matches 8 bases. Sequenced input: PBMCs. The receptor was isolated from a man aged 18 to 29 in good health and CMV-seropositive. The CDR3: CASSQPGTSRYEQYF. For the CDR3, the DNA is TGTGCCAGTAGTCAACCCGGGACTAGTCGCTACGAGCAGTACTTC.